These 14 T cell receptor beta chains were sequenced from one sample in a study of chemoradiotherapy in HPV16-positive cancers. Profiled with immunoSEQ multiplex PCR; TCRdb holds only in-frame clones, not every one. The data show 25,000 to 30,000 clones, just over 90% seen once. The material sequenced was blood, taken from a patient who underwent chemoradiotherapy. These receptor sequences come from a human donor with HPV-associated anogenital cancer.

V usage is TRBV10-1 and J usage is TRBJ2-2; TRBD2 agrees at 10 bases. V lost 3 bases to trimming and J lost 6 bases; unmatched junction nucleotides: 10. This CDR3 has 17 amino acids. Germline CDR1 and CDR2: WNHNN and SYGVQD (reference sequence). The CDR3 nucleotides are TGCGCCAGCAGTGAAAGCGGGGGGGCCGATCGAGCCGGGGAGCTGTTTTTT. Translation: CASSESGGADRAGELFF.

V gene TRBV7-9 combines with J gene TRBJ2-2, with 7 bases aligning to TRBD2. The CDR3 is 14 amino acids. V was clipped by 6 bases and J by 4 bases; unmatched bases: 5. Looked up from germline, CDR1 is SEHNR and CDR2 is FQNEAQ (reference sequence). CDR3 loop: CASRRDYPTGELFF. The CDR3 DNA reads as TGTGCCAGCAGGCGGGACTACCCCACCGGGGAGCTGTTTTTT.

V is TRBV29-1 and J is TRBJ1-1; tentatively, D is TRBD1 (6 bases). Germline V gene sequence: CDR1 SQVTM, CDR2 ANQGSEA. This CDR3 spans 11 amino acids. The V end lost 4 bases, the J end lost 4 bases, and 7 bases lay between the germline ends. The CDR3 sequence is CSVVRGTEAFF. As DNA, the CDR3 is TGCAGCGTTGTCAGGGGCACTGAAGCTTTCTTT.

The chain combines TRBV27 with TRBJ2-1, with 10 bases that match TRBD1. V dropped 9 bases and J dropped 4; count of bases not matched to a gene: 9. CDR1 is MNHEY, CDR2 SMNVEV, per germline (reference sequence). The CDR3 totals 15 residues. CDR3 amino acids: CASTTGTGAYNEQFF. CDR3 nucleotide sequence: TGTGCCAGTACAACCGGGACAGGGGCGTACAATGAGCAGTTCTTC.

The CDR3 protein is CASSPDGGRLSEQYF. CDR3 DNA: TGTGCCAGCAGCCCGGACGGGGGGCGCCTAAGCGAGCAGTACTTC. The J gene is TRBJ2-7, the V gene TRBV5-5, with D possibly matching TRBD2 (7 bases). The CDR3 is 15 residues long. Germline V gives CDR1 SGHKS, CDR2 YYEKEE (reference sequence). The V end lost 4 bases, the J end lost 6 bases, and 20 bases lay between the germline ends.

The chain uses TRBV14 and TRBJ2-3; D might be TRBD2 (5 bases). This CDR3 is built from 15 residues. Per germline, CDR1 SGHDN and CDR2 FVKESK. Deletions cut 1 base from V and 0 bases from J, with 8 bases between. The CDR3 DNA sequence: TGTGCCAGCAGCCAAGTAAGCGGTAGCACAGATACGCAGTATTTT. It encodes CASSQVSGSTDTQYF.

The chain employs TRBV7-9 and TRBJ2-1, with TRBD2 matching 11 bases. The CDR3 covers 17 residues. The germline CDR1 and CDR2 sequences are SEHNR and FQNEAQ (reference sequence). V was pared by 1 base and J by 10 bases, with 12 bases of the junction left unmatched. DNA for the CDR3: TGTGCCAGCAGCTTAGTGGTGGCTAGCGGGGGGCACTACGAGCAGTTCTTC. It encodes CASSLVVASGGHYEQFF. Using reference TRBV7-9 and TRBJ2-1 for the parts outside the CDR3, the full variable domain is DTGVSQNPRHKITKRGQNVTFRCDPISEHNRLYWYRQTLGQGPEFLTYFQNEAQLEKSRLLSDRFSAERPKGSFSTLEIQRTEQGDSAMYLCASSLVVASGGHYEQFFGPGTRLTVL.

In its sample, this clone was seen once. The chain employs TRBV6-5 and TRBJ1-1; D remains unclear. Germline V gives CDR1 MNHEY, CDR2 SVGAGI. Trimming left V 7 bases short and J 6 bases short, with 9 bases between. The length of the CDR3 is 11 residues. The chain's CDR3 is CASNTPSEAFF. DNA for the CDR3: TGTGCCAGCAATACCCCCTCTGAAGCTTTCTTT.

The V call is TRBV6-1, the J call TRBJ2-2; 12 bases align to TRBD2. V was clipped by 3 bases and J by 3 bases; unmatched bases: 5. CDR3 length equals 17 residues. The V gene's germline CDR1 is MNHNS and CDR2 SASEGT. For the CDR3, the DNA is TGTGCCAGCAGTGAGAGACTAGCGGGGGCCGACACCGGGGAGCTGTTTTTT. It encodes CASSERLAGADTGELFF.

The chain employs TRBV7-9 and TRBJ2-5; D gene unclear. The CDR3 contains 17 residues. The V and J ends lost 0 bases and 0 bases respectively, with 14 bases between them. Germline V gene data show CDR1 as SEHNR and CDR2 as FQNEAQ (reference sequence). CDR3 in amino acids: CASSLAFETLYQETQYF. CDR3 DNA sequence: TGTGCCAGCAGCTTAGCCTTCGAGACCCTGTACCAAGAGACCCAGTACTTC.

The rearrangement uses TRBV29-1 and TRBJ2-7; weak D call: TRBD1 (5 bases). Germline values: CDR1 SQVTM, CDR2 ANQGSEA. Trimming removed 4 bases from V and 6 bases from J, with 7 bases in between. The CDR3 spans 10 residues. The CDR3 here is CSVGQFEQYF. DNA of the CDR3: TGCAGCGTTGGACAGTTCGAGCAGTACTTC.

This chain joins TRBV7-8 and TRBJ2-2; 11 nucleotides align to TRBD1. Trimming cost V 4 bases and J 3 bases; bases outside gene matches: 7. The V gene's germline CDR1 is SGHVS and CDR2 FQNEAQ. This CDR3 region has 17 residues. The CDR3 loop is CASSSDRGRPHTGELFF. The CDR3, as DNA: TGTGCCAGCAGCTCGGACAGGGGGCGACCTCACACCGGGGAGCTGTTTTTT.

This sequence joins TRBV29-1 and TRBJ1-5; D remains ambiguous. The ends were cut back, 6 bases at V and 7 bases at J, with 16 bases in the middle. CDR1 is SQVTM, CDR2 ANQGSEA, per germline. The CDR3 sequence is 13 residues long. The CDR3 region has the DNA TGCAGCGTGGGCGTGGACGGGGTACAGCCCCAGCATTTT. Its protein is CSVGVDGVQPQHF.

This clone was observed a handful of times. J is TRBJ2-7 and V is TRBV19; D remains unclear. Germline loops: CDR1 LNHDA, CDR2 SQIVND (reference sequence). The CDR3 is 13 amino acids. The V and J ends lost 0 bases and 0 bases respectively, with 3 bases between them. In DNA, the CDR3 is TGTGCCAGTAGTATAGAACCCTCCTACGAGCAGTACTTC. This codes for CASSIEPSYEQYF.